This T cell receptor beta chain emerged from a study of spatial heterogeneity in lung cancer. Looking at the study overall: Alpha-chain sequences were consistently detected in smaller numbers than beta-chain sequences.

Each TCR cDNA molecule bore a unique molecular identifier. TCRdb independently ran MiXCR on the 5' RACE reads; one entry per CDR3 protein. The sample shows tens of thousands of distinct CDR3 sequences, 12% to 15% of them seen only once. Notes on this clonotype: Antigen unknown.

Study results and caveats: At resection, ubiquitous expanded tumor TCRs appeared in blood more than at follow-up.

The time point was: sample taken at primary tumor resection. Whole RNA, which was extracted from tumor, nontumor lung tissue or frozen PBMC, was sequenced without any cell sorting. The germline V gene has CDR1 SGHTA and CDR2 FQGNSA. V lost 5 bases and J lost 5; bases outside the gene matches: 5. The CDR3 has 15 residues. The sequencing used PBMCs, collected at surgery. The TCR originated in a male donor with early-stage non-small cell lung cancer. The chain joins TRBV7-2 to TRBJ2-5; 13 nucleotides line up with TRBD2. The CDR3 nucleotides are TGTGCCAGCAGCCTACTAGCGGGAGGGCTGGAGACCCAGTACTTC. Protein product: CASSLLAGGLETQYF.